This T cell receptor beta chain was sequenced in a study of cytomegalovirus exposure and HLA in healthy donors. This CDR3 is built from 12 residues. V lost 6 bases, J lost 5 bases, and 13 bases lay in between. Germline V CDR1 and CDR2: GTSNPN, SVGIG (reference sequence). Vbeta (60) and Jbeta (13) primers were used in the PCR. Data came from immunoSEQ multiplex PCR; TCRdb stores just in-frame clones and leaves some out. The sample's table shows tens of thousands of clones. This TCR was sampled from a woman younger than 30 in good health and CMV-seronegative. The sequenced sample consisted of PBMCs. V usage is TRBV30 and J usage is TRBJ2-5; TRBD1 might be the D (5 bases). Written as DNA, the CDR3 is TGTGCCTGCTTATCTCCAGGGGAGACCCAGTACTTC. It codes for CACLSPGETQYF. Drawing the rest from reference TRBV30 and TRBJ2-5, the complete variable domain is SQTIHQWPATLVQPVGSPLSLECTVEGTSNPNLYWYRQAAGRGLQLLFYSVGIGQISSEVPQNLSASRPQDRQFILSSKKLLLSDSGFYLCACLSPGETQYFGPGTRLLVL.